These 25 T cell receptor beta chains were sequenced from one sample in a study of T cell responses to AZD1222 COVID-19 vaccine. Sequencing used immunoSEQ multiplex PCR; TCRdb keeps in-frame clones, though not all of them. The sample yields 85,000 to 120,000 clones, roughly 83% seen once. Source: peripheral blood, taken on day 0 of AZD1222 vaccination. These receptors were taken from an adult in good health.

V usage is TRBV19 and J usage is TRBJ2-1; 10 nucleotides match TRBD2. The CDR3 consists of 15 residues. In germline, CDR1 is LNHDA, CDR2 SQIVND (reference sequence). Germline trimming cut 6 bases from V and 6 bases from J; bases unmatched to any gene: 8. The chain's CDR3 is CASSPPGTSVNEQFF. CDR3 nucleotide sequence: TGTGCCAGTAGCCCGCCCGGGACTAGCGTCAATGAGCAGTTCTTC.

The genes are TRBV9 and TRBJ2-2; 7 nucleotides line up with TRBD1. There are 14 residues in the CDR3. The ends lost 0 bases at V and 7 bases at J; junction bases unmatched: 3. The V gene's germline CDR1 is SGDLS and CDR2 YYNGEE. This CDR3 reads CASSVVGGGGELFF. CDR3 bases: TGTGCCAGCAGCGTAGTAGGGGGCGGCGGGGAGCTGTTTTTT.

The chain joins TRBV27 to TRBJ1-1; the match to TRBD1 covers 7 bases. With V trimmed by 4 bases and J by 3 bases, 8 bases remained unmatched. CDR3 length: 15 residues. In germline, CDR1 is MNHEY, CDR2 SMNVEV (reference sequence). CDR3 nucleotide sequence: TGTGCCAGCAGTTCATCGACAGGGTCGCACACTGAAGCTTTCTTT. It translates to CASSSSTGSHTEAFF.

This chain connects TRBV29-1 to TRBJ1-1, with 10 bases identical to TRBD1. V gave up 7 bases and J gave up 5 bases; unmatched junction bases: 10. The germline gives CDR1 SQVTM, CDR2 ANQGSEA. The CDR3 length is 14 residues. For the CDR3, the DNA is TGCAGCGCCGACTTGAGACAGGGGGCGACTGAAGCTTTCTTT. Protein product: CSADLRQGATEAFF.

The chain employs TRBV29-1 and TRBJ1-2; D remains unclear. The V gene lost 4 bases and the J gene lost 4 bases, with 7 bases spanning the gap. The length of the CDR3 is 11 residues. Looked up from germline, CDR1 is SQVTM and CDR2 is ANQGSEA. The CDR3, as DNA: TGCAGCGTTGCCGGGAGCTATGGCTACACCTTC. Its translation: CSVAGSYGYTF.

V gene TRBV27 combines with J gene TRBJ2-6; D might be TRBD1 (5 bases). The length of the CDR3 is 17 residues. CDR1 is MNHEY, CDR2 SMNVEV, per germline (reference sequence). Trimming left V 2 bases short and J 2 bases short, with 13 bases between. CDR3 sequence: CASSLKLRVAGANVLTF. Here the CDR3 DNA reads TGTGCCAGCAGTTTAAAACTCAGGGTAGCTGGGGCCAACGTCCTGACTTTC.

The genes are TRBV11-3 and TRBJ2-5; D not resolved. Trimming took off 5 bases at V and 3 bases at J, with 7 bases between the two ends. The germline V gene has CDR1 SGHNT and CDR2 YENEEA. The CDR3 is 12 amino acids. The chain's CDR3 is CASSIREETQYF. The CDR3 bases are TGTGCCAGCAGCATCCGGGAAGAGACCCAGTACTTC.

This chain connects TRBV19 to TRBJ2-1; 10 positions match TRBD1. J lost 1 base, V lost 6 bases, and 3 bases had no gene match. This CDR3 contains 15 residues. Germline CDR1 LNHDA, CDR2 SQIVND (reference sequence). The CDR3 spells CASRSGQGSYNEQFF. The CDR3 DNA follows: TGTGCCAGTAGATCGGGACAGGGGTCCTACAATGAGCAGTTCTTC. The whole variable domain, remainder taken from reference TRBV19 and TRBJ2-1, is DGGITQSPKYLFRKEGQNVTLSCEQNLNHDAMYWYRQDPGQGLRLIYYSQIVNDFQKGDIAEGYSVSREKKESFPLTVTSAQKNPTAFYLCASRSGQGSYNEQFFGPGTRLTVL.

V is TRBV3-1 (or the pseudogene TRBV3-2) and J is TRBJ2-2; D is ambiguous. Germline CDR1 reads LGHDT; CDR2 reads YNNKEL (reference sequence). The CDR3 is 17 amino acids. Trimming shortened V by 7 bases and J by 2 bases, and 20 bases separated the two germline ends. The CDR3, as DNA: TGTGCCAGCACCCCCCTTCGGGCCATCGGAAACACCGGGGAGCTGTTTTTT. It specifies CASTPLRAIGNTGELFF.

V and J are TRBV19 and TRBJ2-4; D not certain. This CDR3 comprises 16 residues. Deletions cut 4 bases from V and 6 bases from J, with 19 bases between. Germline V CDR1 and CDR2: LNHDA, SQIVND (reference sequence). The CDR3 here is CASSSNQPPRTNIQYF. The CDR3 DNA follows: TGTGCCAGTAGTAGTAACCAACCGCCCAGGACAAACATTCAGTACTTC.

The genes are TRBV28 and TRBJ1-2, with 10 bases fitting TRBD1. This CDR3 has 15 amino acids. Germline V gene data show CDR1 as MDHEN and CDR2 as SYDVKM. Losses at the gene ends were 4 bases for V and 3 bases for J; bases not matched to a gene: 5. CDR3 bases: TGTGCCAGCAGTTCCTCCGGGACAGGGGACTATGGCTACACCTTC. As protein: CASSSSGTGDYGYTF.

CDR3 in DNA: TGTGCCAGCAGCTCCCCCGCGACAGGGGGCTTCCTGACCCAGTACTTC. This translates into CASSSPATGGFLTQYF. V and J are TRBV5-4 and TRBJ2-5; 10 bases map to TRBD1. The CDR3 covers 16 residues. J gave up 7 bases and V 3 bases, and 12 bases lay outside the gene matches. The germline gives CDR1 SGHNT, CDR2 YYREEE (reference sequence).

The CDR3 bases are TGTGCCAGCAGGGCCCCCCAAGAGACCCAGTACTTC. Its protein is CASRAPQETQYF. The chain joins TRBV2 to TRBJ2-5; D call uncertain. The CDR3 length is 12 residues. V was clipped by 6 bases and J by 1 base, with 6 bases between them. The germline V gene has CDR1 SNHLY and CDR2 FYNNEI. The full variable domain, its missing parts supplied by reference TRBV2 and TRBJ2-5, is EPEVTQTPSHQVTQMGQEVILRCVPISNHLYFYWYRQILGQKVEFLVSFYNNEISEKSEIFDDQFSVERPDGSNFTLKIRSTKLEDSAMYFCASRAPQETQYFGPGTRLLVL.

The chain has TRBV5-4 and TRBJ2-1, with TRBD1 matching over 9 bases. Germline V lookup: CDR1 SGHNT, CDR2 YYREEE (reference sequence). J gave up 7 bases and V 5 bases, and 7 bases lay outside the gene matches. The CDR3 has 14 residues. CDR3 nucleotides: TGTGCCAGCAGTACCGGGACAGGGCTAAATGAGCAGTTCTTC. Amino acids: CASSTGTGLNEQFF.

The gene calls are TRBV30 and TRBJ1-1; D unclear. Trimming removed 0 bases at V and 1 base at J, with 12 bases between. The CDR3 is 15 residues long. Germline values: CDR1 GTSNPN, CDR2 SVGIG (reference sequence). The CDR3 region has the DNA TGTGCCTGGAGTGTATTCCGGGGTTCGAACACTGAAGCTTTCTTT. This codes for CAWSVFRGSNTEAFF.

For the CDR3, the DNA is TGTGCCTGGAACAGGGAGGTTGGCACTGAAGCTTTCTTT. As protein: CAWNREVGTEAFF. The chain is built from TRBV30 and TRBJ1-1; tentatively, D is TRBD1 (6 bases). V lost 4 bases and J 4 bases, leaving 13 bases between the germline ends. The CDR3 contains 13 residues. Germline V gene sequence: CDR1 GTSNPN, CDR2 SVGIG (reference sequence).

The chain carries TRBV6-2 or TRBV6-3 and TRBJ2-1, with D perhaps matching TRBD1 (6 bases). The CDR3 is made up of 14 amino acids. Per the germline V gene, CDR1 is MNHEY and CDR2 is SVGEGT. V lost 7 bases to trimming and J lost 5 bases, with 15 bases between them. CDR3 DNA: TGTGCCAGCAACCCCTCGGACAGCGACAATGAGCAGTTCTTC. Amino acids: CASNPSDSDNEQFF.

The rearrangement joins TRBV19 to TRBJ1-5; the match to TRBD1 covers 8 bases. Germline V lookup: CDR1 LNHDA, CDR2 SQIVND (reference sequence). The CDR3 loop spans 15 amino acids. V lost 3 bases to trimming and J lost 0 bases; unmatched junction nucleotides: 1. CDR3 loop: CASSMGQASNQPQHF. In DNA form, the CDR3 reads TGTGCCAGTAGTATGGGACAGGCTAGCAATCAGCCCCAGCATTTT.

CDR3: CASSLGRLNTGELFF. CDR3 DNA sequence: TGTGCCAGCAGTTTAGGCAGGCTGAACACCGGGGAGCTGTTTTTT. The rearrangement uses TRBV27 and TRBJ2-2; no firm D call. The V end was cut by 2 bases, the J end by 1 base, with 8 bases between. CDR1 MNHEY and CDR2 SMNVEV come from the germline V gene (reference sequence). The CDR3 spans 15 residues.

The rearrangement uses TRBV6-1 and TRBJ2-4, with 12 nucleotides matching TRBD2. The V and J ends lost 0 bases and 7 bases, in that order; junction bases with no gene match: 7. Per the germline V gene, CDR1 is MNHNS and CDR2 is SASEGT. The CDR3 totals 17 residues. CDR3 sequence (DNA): TGTGCCAGCAGTGAAGCCTTACTAGCGGGGGGACCGAACATTCAGTACTTC. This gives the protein CASSEALLAGGPNIQYF.

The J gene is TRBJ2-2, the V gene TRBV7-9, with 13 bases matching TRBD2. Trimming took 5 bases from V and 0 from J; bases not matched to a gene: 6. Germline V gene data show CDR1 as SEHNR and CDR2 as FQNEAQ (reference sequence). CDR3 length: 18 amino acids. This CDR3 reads CASSPTGLAGPNTGELFF. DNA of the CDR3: TGTGCCAGCAGCCCAACGGGACTAGCGGGACCGAACACCGGGGAGCTGTTTTTT.

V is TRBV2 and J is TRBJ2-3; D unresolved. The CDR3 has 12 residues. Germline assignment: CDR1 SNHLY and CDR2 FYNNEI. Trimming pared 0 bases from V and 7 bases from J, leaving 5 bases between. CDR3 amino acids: CASSEAKYTQYF. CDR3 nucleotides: TGTGCCAGCAGTGAAGCTAAATATACGCAGTATTTT.

The DNA of the CDR3 is TGTGCCAGCAGCTTATTTAGCAGCGAACGCACTGAAGCTTTCTTT. Protein product: CASSLFSSERTEAFF. V gene TRBV5-5 combines with J gene TRBJ1-1; D not resolved. The CDR3 has 15 residues. Looked up from germline, CDR1 is SGHKS and CDR2 is YYEKEE (reference sequence). Trimming took off 2 bases at V and 4 bases at J, with 15 bases between the two ends.

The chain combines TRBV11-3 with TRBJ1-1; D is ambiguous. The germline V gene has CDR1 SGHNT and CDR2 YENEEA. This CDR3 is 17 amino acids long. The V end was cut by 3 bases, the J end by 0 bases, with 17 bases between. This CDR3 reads CASSLEGIGLMNTEAFF. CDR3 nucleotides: TGTGCCAGCAGCTTGGAAGGAATCGGCCTTATGAACACTGAAGCTTTCTTT.

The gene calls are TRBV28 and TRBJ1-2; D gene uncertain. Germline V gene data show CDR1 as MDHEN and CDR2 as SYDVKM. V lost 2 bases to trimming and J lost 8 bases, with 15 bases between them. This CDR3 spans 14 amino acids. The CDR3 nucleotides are TGTGCCAGCAGTTTACGAGGCCTACTGGGGGGCTACACCTTC. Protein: CASSLRGLLGGYTF.